The entry below describes one TCR beta chain. This sample is drawn from a study of blood T cell repertoires in COVID-19. Study context: Sample material is recorded as cDNA or gDNA derived from T cells, B-cell-depleted T cells, or PBMCs.

TCRdb's table, derived via immunoSEQ multiplex PCR, lists solely in-frame clones and lacks some. This sample carries 43,000 or so clones, 87% of them seen once, and the ten largest clones take about 16%. V shed 0 bases, J shed 4 bases, and the junction held 6 bases outside the gene matches. Germline CDR1 is SGHRS and CDR2 is YFSETQ. The CDR3 spans 17 residues. The chain uses TRBV5-1 and TRBJ2-2, with 10 bases lining up with TRBD1. The source of this sequence is a man aged 55 to 70 with active COVID-19. Source material: peripheral blood. CDR3 sequence: CASSLEPGQGGTGELFF. CDR3 nucleotide sequence: TGCGCCAGCAGCTTGGAGCCAGGACAGGGGGGCACCGGGGAGCTGTTTTTT. Based on the CDR3 plus reference TRBV5-1 and TRBJ2-2, the full variable domain is KAGVTQTPRYLIKTRGQQVTLSCSPISGHRSVSWYQQTPGQGLQFLFEYFSETQRNKGNFPGRFSGRQFSNSRSEMNVSTLELGDSALYLCASSLEPGQGGTGELFFGEGSRLTVL.